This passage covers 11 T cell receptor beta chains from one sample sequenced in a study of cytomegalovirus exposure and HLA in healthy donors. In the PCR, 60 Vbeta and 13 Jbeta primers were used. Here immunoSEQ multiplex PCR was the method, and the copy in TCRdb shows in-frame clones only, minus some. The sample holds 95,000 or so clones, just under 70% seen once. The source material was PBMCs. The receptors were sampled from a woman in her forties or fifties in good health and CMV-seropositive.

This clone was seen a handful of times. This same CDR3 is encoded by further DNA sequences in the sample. The CDR3 here is CASSLVRLAVYNEQFF. CDR3 nucleotide sequence: TGTGCCAGCAGCTTAGTGCGGCTAGCGGTATACAATGAGCAGTTCTTC. The gene calls are TRBV7-2 and TRBJ2-1; TRBD2 agrees at 7 bases. The CDR3 length is 16 residues. V shed 1 base and J 4 bases; nucleotides not matched to a gene: 7. Germline V gene sequence: CDR1 SGHTA, CDR2 FQGNSA.

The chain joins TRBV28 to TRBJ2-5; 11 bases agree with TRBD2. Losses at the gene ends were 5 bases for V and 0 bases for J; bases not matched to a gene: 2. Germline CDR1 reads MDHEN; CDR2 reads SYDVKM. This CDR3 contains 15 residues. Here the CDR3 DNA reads TGTGCCAGCAGTCTAGCGGGAGGACACCAAGAGACCCAGTACTTC. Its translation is CASSLAGGHQETQYF. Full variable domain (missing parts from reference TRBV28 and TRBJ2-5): DVKVTQSSRYLVKRTGEKVFLECVQDMDHENMFWYRQDPGLGLRLIYFSYDVKMKEKGDIPEGYSVSREKKERFSLILESASTNQTSMYLCASSLAGGHQETQYFGPGTRLLVL.

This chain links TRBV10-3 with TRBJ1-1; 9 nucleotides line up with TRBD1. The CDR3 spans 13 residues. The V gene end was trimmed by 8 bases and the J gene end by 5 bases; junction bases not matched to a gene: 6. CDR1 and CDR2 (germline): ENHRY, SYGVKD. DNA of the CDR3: TGTGCCATCGCTCTGGGACAGGGAACTGAAGCTTTCTTT. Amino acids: CAIALGQGTEAFF.

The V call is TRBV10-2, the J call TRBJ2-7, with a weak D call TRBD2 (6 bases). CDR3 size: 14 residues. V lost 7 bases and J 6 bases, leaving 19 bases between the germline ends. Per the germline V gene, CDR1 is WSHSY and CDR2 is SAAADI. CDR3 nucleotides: TGCGCCAGCACGGGAATAGTGGGAGCGGGCGAGCAGTACTTC. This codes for CASTGIVGAGEQYF.

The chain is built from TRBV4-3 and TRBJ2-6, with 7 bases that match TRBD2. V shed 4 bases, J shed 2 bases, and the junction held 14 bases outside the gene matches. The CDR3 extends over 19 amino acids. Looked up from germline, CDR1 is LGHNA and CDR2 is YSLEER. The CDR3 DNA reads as TGCGCCAGCAGCCGAAACGGAGCGGGATCGGTTACTGGGGCCAACGTCCTGACTTTC. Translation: CASSRNGAGSVTGANVLTF.

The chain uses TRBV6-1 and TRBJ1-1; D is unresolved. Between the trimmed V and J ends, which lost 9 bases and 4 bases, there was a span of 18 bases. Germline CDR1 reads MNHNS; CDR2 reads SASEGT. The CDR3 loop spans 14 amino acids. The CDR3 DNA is TGTGCCAGTCTTAAAACGGCCGACTCCACTGAAGCTTTCTTT. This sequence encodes CASLKTADSTEAFF.

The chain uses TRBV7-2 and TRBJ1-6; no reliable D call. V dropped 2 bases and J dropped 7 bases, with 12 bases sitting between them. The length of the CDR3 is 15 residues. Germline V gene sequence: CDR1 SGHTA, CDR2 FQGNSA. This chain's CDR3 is CASSLLGPSNSPLHF. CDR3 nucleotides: TGTGCCAGCAGCTTATTAGGACCTAGCAATTCACCCCTCCACTTT.

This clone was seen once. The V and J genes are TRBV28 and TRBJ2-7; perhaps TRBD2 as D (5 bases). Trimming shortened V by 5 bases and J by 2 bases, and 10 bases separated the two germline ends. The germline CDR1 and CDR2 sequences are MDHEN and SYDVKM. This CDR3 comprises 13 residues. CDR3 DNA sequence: TGTGCCAGCAGTCCCGGGATCCCCTACGAGCAGTACTTC. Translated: CASSPGIPYEQYF.

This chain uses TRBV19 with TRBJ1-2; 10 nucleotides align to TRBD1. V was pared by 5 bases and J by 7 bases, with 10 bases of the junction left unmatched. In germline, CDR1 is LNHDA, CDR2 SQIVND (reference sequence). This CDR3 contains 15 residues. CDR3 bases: TGTGCCAGTAGTCACCGGGACAGGGGCAAGGCTGGCTACACCTTC. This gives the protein CASSHRDRGKAGYTF.

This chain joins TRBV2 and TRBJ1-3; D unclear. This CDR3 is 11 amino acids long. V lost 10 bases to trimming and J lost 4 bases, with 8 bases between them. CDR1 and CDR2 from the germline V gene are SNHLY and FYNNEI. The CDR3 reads CATLRGNTIYF. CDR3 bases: TGTGCCACTTTGCGCGGAAACACCATATATTTT. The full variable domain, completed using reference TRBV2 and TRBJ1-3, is EPEVTQTPSHQVTQMGQEVILRCVPISNHLYFYWYRQILGQKVEFLVSFYNNEISEKSEIFDDQFSVERPDGSNFTLKIRSTKLEDSAMYFCATLRGNTIYFGEGSWLTVV.

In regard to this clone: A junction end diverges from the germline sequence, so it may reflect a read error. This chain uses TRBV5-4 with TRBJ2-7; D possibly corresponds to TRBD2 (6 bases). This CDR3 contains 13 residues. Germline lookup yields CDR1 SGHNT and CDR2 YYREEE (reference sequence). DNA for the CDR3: TGTGCCAGCAGCCCGGGGGTTACCGGAGAGCGGTACTTC. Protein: CASSPGVTGERYF.